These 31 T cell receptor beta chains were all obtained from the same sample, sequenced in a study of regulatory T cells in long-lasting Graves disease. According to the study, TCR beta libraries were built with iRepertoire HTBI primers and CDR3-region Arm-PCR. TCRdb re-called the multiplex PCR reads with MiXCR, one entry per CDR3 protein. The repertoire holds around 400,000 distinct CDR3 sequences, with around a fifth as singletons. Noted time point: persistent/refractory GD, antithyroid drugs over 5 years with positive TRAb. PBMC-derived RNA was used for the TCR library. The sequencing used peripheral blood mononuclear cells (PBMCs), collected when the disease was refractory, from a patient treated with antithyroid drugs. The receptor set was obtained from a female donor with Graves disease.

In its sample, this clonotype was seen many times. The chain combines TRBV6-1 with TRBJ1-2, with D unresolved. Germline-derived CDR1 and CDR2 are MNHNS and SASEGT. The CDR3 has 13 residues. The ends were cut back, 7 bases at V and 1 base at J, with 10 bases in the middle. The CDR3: CASKVRINYGYTF. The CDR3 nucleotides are TGTGCCAGCAAAGTCAGGATTAACTATGGCTACACCTTC.

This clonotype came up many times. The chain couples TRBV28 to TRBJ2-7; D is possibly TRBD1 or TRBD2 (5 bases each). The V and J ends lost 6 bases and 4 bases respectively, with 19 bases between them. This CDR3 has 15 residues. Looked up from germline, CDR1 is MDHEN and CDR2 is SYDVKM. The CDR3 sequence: CASRKTGTTYYEQYF. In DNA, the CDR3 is TGTGCCAGCAGGAAGACCGGGACGACCTATTACGAGCAGTACTTC.

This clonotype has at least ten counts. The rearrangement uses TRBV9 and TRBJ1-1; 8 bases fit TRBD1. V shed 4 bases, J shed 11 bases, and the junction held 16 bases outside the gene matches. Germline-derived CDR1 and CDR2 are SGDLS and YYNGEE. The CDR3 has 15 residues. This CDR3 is CASSPGQGPSRWAFF. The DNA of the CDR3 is TGTGCCAGCAGCCCCGGACAGGGCCCCAGCCGTTGGGCTTTCTTT. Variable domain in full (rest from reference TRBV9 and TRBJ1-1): DSGVTQTPKHLITATGQRVTLRCSPRSGDLSVYWYQQSLDQGLQFLIQYYNGEERAKGNILERFSAQQFPDLHSELNLSSLELGDSALYFCASSPGQGPSRWAFFGQGTRLTVV.

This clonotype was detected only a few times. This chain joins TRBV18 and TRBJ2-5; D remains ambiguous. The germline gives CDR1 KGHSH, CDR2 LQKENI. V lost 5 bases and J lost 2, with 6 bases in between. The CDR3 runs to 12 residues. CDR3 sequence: CASSAAQETQYF. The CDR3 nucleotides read TGTGCCAGCTCAGCCGCTCAAGAGACCCAGTACTTC.

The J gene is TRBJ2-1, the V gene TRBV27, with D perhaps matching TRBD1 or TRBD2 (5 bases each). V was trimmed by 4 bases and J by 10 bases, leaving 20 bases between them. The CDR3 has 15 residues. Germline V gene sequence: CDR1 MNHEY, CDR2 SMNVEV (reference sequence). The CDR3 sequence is CASSSMRGALGEQFF. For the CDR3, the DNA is TGTGCCAGCAGTTCGATGAGAGGGGCCCTTGGGGAGCAGTTCTTC.

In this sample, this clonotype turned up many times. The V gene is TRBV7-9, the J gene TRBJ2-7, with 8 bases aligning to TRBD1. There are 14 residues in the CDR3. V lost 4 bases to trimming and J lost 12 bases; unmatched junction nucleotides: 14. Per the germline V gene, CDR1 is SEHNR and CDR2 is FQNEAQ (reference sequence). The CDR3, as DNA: TGTGCCAGCAGCTCGTGGACAGGGTTGGGAGTGCTGTACTTC. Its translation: CASSSWTGLGVLYF.

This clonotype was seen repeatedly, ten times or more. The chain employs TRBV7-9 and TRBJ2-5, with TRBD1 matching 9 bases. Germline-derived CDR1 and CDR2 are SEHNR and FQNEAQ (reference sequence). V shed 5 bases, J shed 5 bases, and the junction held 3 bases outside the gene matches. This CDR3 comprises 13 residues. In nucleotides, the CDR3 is TGTGCCAGCAGCCGGGACAGGGTCGAGACCCAGTACTTC. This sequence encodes CASSRDRVETQYF.

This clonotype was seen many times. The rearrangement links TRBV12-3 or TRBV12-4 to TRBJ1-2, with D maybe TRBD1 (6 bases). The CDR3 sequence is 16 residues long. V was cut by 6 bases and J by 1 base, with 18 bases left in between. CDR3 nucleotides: TGTGCCAGCAGACTAAGGCACACAGGGTATAACTATGGCTACACCTTC. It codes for CASRLRHTGYNYGYTF.

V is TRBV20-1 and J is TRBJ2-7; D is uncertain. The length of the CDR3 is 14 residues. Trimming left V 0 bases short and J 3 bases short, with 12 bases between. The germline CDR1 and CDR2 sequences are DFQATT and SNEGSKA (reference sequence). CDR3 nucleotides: TGCAGTGCTAGAGATCGCGACGGCAACTACGAGCAGTACTTC. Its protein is CSARDRDGNYEQYF.

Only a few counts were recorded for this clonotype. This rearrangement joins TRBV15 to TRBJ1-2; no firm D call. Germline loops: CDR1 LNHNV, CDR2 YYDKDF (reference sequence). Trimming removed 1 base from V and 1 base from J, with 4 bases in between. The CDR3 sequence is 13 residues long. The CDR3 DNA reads TGTGCCACCAGCAGAGGGGTTAACTATGGCTACACCTTC. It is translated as CATSRGVNYGYTF.

DNA of the CDR3: TGTGCCAGCAGCCTAGGGGGCCCCTCGAGCACCGGGGAGCTGTTTTTT. Encoded protein: CASSLGGPSSTGELFF. V usage is TRBV7-3 and J usage is TRBJ2-2, with 7 bases aligning to TRBD1. The length of the CDR3 is 16 residues. V shed 5 bases, J shed 4 bases, and the junction held 10 bases outside the gene matches. The germline V gene encodes CDR1 SGHTA and CDR2 FQGTGA.

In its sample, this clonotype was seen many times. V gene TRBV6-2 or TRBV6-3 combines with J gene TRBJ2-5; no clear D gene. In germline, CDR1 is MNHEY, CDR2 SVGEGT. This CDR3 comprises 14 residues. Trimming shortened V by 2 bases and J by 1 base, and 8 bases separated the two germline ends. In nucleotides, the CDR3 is TGTGCCAGCAGTTACGGGCGTGCCCAAGAGACCCAGTACTTC. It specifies CASSYGRAQETQYF.

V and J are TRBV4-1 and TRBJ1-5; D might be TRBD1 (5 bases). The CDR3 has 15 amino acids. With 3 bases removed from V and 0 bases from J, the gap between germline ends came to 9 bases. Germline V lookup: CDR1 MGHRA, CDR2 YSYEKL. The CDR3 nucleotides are TGCGCCAGCAGCCACACACAGGATAGCAATCAGCCCCAGCATTTT. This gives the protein CASSHTQDSNQPQHF.

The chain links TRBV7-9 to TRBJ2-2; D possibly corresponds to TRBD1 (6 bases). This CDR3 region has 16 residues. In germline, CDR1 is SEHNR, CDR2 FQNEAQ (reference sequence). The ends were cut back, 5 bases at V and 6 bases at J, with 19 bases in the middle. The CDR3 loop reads CASSPTTGRQAGELFF. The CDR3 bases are TGTGCCAGCAGCCCGACGACAGGCAGGCAGGCCGGGGAGCTGTTTTTT. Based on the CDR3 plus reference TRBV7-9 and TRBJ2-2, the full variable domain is DTGVSQNPRHKITKRGQNVTFRCDPISEHNRLYWYRQTLGQGPEFLTYFQNEAQLEKSRLLSDRFSAERPKGSFSTLEIQRTEQGDSAMYLCASSPTTGRQAGELFFGEGSRLTVL.

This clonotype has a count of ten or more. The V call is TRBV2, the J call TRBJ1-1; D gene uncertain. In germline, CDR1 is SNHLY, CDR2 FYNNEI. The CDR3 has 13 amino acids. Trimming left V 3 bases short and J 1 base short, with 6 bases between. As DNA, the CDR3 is TGTGCCAGCAGTGACCATGAGAACACTGAAGCTTTCTTT. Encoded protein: CASSDHENTEAFF.

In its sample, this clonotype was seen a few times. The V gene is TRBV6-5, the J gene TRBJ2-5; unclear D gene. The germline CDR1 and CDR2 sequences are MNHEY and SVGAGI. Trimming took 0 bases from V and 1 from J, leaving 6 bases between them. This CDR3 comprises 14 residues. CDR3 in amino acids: CASSYSWTQETQYF. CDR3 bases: TGTGCCAGCAGTTACTCTTGGACCCAAGAGACCCAGTACTTC.

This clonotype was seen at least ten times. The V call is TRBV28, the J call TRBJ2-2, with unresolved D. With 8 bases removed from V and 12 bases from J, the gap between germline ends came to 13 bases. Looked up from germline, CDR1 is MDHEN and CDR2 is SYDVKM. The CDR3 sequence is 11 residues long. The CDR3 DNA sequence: TGTGCCAGCGGGTGGGCCGGCCAGCTGTTTTTT. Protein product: CASGWAGQLFF.

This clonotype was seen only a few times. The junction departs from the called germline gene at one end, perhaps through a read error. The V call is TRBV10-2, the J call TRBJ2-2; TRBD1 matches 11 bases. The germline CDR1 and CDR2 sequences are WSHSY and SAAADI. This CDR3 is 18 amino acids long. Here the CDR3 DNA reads TGCGCCAGCATTGAGAGGACAGGGGGCGGTCGGACCACCGGGGAGCTGTTTTTT. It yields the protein CASIERTGGGRTTGELFF.

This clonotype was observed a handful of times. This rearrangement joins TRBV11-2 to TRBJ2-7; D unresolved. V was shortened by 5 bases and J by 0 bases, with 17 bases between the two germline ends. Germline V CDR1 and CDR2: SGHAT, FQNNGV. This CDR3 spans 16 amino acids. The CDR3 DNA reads TGTGCCAGCAGCCCTCGCCCCACTGAAAGCTCCTACGAGCAGTACTTC. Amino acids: CASSPRPTESSYEQYF.

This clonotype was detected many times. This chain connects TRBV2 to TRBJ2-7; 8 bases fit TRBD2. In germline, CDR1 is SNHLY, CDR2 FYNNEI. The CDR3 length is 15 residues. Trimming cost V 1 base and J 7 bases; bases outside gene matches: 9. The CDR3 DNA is TGTGCCAGCAGTGAAGGACCAGCGGGAGTTGAAGAGCAGTACTTC. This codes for CASSEGPAGVEEQYF.

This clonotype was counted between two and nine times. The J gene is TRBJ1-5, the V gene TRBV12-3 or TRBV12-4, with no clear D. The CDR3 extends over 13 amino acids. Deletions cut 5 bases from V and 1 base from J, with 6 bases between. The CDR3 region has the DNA TGTGCCAGCAGTCGCTTCAGCAATCAGCCCCAGCATTTT. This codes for CASSRFSNQPQHF.

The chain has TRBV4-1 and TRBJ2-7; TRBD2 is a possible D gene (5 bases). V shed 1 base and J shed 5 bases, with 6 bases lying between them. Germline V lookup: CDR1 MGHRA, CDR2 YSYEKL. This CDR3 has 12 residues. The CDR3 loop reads CASSQGGHEQYF. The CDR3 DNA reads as TGCGCCAGCAGCCAAGGCGGGCACGAGCAGTACTTC.

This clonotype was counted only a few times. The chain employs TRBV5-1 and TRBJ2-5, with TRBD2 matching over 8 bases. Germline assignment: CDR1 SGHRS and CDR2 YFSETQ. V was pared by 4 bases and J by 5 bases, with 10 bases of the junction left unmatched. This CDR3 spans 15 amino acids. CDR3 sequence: CASSPTDGGAETQYF. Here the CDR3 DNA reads TGCGCCAGCAGCCCCACGGACGGGGGGGCGGAGACCCAGTACTTC.

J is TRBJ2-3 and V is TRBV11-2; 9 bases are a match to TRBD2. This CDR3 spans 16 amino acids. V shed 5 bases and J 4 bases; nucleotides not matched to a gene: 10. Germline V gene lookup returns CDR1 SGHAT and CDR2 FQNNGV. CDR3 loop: CASSPGQRLAADTQYF. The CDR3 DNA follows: TGTGCCAGCAGCCCGGGTCAAAGACTAGCGGCAGATACGCAGTATTTT.

The CDR3 sequence is CSAPRLADVSTDTQYF. The CDR3 bases are TGCAGTGCGCCGAGGCTAGCGGACGTCAGCACAGATACGCAGTATTTT. The chain joins TRBV20-1 to TRBJ2-3, with TRBD2 identical over 7 bases. Germline loops: CDR1 DFQATT, CDR2 SNEGSKA (reference sequence). The V segment lost 6 bases and the J segment 0 bases; nucleotides outside the gene matches: 12. The CDR3 consists of 16 residues.

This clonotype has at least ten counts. CDR3 in amino acids: CASVRTSGTGELFF. The CDR3 DNA is TGTGCCAGCGTGAGAACTAGCGGGACCGGGGAGCTGTTTTTT. V and J are TRBV2 and TRBJ2-2; TRBD2 matches 9 bases. Germline V gene lookup returns CDR1 SNHLY and CDR2 FYNNEI. With V trimmed by 8 bases and J by 5 bases, 6 bases remained unmatched. CDR3 length: 14 residues.

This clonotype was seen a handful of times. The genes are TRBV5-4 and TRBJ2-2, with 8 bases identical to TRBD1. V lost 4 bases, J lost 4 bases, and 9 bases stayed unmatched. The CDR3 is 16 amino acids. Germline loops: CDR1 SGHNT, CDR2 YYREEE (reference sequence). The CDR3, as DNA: TGTGCCAGCAGCCAGGGGGCGCAGTCTGTCACCGGGGAGCTGTTTTTT. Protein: CASSQGAQSVTGELFF. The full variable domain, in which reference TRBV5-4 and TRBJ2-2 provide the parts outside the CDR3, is ETGVTQSPTHLIKTRGQQVTLRCSSQSGHNTVSWYQQALGQGPQFIFQYYREEENGRGNFPPRFSGLQFPNYSSELNVNALELDDSALYLCASSQGAQSVTGELFFGEGSRLTVL.

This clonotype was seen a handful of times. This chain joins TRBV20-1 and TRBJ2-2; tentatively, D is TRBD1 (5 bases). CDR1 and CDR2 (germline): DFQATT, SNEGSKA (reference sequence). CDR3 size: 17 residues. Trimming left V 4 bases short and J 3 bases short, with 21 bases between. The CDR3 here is CSAITGPNTDDTGELFF. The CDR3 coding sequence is TGCAGTGCTATTACAGGCCCTAATACAGACGACACCGGGGAGCTGTTTTTT.

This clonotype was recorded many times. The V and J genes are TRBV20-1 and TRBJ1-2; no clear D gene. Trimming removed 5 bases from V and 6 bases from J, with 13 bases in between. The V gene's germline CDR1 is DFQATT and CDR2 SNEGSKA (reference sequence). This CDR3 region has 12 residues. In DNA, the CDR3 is TGCAGTGCTCAGTCCATGTTTAATGGCTACACCTTC. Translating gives CSAQSMFNGYTF.

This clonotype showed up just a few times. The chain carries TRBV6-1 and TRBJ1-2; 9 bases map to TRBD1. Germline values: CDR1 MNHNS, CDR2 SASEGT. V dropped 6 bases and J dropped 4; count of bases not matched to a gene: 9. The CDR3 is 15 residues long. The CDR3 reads CASSYRQGGSYGYTF. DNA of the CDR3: TGTGCCAGCAGCTATCGACAGGGGGGAAGCTATGGCTACACCTTC.

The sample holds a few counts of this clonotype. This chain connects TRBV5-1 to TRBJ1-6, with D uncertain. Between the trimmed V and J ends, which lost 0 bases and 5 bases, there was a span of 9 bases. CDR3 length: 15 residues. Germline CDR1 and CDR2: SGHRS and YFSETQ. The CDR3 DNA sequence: TGCGCCAGCAGCTTGGAGGCCAGAAATAATTCACCCCTCCACTTT. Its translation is CASSLEARNNSPLHF.